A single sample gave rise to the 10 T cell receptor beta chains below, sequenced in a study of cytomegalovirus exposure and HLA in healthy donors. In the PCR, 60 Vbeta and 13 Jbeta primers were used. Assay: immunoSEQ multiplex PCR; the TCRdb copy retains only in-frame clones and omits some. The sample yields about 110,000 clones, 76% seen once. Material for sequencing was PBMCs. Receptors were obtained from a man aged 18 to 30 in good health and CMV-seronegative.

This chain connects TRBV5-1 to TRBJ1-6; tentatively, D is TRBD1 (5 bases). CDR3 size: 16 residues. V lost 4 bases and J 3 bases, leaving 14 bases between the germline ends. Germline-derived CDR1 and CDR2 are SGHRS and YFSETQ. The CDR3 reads CASSPSSGGYNSPLHF. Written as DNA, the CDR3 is TGCGCCAGCAGCCCGTCATCGGGGGGCTATAATTCACCCCTCCACTTT. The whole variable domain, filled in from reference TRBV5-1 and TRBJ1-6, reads KAGVTQTPRYLIKTRGQQVTLSCSPISGHRSVSWYQQTPGQGLQFLFEYFSETQRNKGNFPGRFSGRQFSNSRSEMNVSTLELGDSALYLCASSPSSGGYNSPLHFGNGTRLTVT.

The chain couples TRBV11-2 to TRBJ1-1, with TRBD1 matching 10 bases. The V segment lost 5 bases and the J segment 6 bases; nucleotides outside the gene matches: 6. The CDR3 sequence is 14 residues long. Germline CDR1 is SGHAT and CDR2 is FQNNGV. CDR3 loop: CASSPRDRGSEAFF. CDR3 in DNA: TGTGCCAGCAGCCCTAGGGACAGGGGTTCTGAAGCTTTCTTT.

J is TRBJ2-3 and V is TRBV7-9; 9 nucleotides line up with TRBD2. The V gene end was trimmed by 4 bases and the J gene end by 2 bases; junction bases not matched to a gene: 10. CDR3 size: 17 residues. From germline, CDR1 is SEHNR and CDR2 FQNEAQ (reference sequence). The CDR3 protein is CASSSDFSGGLTDTQYF. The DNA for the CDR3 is TGTGCCAGCAGCTCGGACTTTAGCGGGGGACTCACAGATACGCAGTATTTT.

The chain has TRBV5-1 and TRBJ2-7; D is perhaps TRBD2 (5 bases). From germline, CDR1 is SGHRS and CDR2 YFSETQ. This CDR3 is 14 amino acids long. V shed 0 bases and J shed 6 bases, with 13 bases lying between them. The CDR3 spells CASSLDSPRGEQYF. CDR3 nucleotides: TGCGCCAGCAGCTTGGACAGCCCCCGGGGCGAGCAGTACTTC.

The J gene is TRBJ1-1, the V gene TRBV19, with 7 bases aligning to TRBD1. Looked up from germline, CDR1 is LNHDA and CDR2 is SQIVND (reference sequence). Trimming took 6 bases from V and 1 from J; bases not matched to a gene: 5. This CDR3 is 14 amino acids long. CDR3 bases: TGTGCCAGTAGGAGACAGGGCCCGAACACTGAAGCTTTCTTT. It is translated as CASRRQGPNTEAFF.

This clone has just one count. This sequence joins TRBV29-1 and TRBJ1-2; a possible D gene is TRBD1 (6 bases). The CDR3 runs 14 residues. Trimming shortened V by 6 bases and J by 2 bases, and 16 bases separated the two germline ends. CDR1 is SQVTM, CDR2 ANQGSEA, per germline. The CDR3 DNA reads TGCAGCGTCCGAGGGGGGGTAAGGAACTATGGCTACACCTTC. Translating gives CSVRGGVRNYGYTF.

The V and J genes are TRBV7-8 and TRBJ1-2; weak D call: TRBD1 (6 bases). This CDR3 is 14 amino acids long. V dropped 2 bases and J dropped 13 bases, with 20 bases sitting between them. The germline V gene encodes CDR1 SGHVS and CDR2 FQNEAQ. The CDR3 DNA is TGTGCCAGCAGCTTAACGGGGACATTGATCGGCGGCACCTTC. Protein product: CASSLTGTLIGGTF.

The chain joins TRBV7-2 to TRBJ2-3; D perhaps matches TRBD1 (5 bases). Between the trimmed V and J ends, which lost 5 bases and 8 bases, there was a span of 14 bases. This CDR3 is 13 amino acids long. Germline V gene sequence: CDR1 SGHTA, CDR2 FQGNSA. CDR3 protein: CASSPDRATTQYF. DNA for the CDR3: TGTGCCAGCAGCCCAGACAGAGCTACTACGCAGTATTTT.

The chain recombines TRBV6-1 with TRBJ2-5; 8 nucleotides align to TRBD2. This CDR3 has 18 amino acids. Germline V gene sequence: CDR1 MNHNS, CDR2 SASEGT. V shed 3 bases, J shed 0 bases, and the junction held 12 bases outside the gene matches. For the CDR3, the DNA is TGTGCCAGCAGTGAGACGGGGTGGGGTAGCGGGGACCAAGAGACCCAGTACTTC. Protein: CASSETGWGSGDQETQYF.

Here the CDR3 DNA reads TGTGCCAGCAGTACCGGGACAGGGGATGTAGATACGCAGTATTTT. Translating gives CASSTGTGDVDTQYF. The V gene is TRBV6-6, the J gene TRBJ2-3; TRBD1 aligns across 10 bases. Germline CDR1 is MNHNY and CDR2 is SVGAGI (reference sequence). The CDR3 is 15 residues long. Trimming removed 5 bases from V and 5 bases from J; junction bases left unmatched: 7.